The 24 T cell receptor beta chains in this list originate from one sample, sequenced in a study of CD8 T cells in Susac syndrome. The RNA input was roughly 0.45 to 1 ug, and it was reverse transcribed with random hexamers. From the immunoSEQ multiplex PCR reads, TCRdb called clonotypes with MiXCR, one entry per CDR3 protein. The top ten hold 0.095% to 0.12% of the sample, which has some 250,000 distinct CDR3 sequences, less than 96% seen once. Sequencing was done on a sample of CD4+ T cells from PBMCs. Every receptor here comes from a human donor with Susac syndrome.

V and J are TRBV20-1 and TRBJ2-5; D is undetermined. V gave up 3 bases and J gave up 4 bases, with 6 bases separating them. In germline, CDR1 is DFQATT, CDR2 SNEGSKA (reference sequence). The CDR3 loop spans 11 amino acids. The CDR3 bases are TGCAGTGCTAGCCTGGGAGAGACCCAGTACTTC. Its translation is CSASLGETQYF.

The chain recombines TRBV7-3 with TRBJ2-2, with 8 bases fitting TRBD2. V lost 2 bases and J lost 6; bases outside the gene matches: 5. The CDR3 is 15 residues long. Germline CDR1 is SGHTA and CDR2 is FQGTGA. This CDR3 is CASSLSSGRAGELFF. CDR3 DNA: TGTGCCAGCAGCTTATCGTCCGGGAGGGCCGGGGAGCTGTTTTTT.

This chain joins TRBV9 and TRBJ1-3, with D uncertain. The CDR3 has 13 residues. Germline values: CDR1 SGDLS, CDR2 YYNGEE. Trimming removed 0 bases at V and 2 bases at J, with 3 bases between. CDR3 DNA: TGTGCCAGCAGCGTAGAAACTGGAAACACCATATATTTT. This gives the protein CASSVETGNTIYF.

The V gene is TRBV5-4, the J gene TRBJ2-1; TRBD2 agrees at 7 bases. The length of the CDR3 is 15 residues. V shed 2 bases and J 8 bases; nucleotides not matched to a gene: 10. Germline loops: CDR1 SGHNT, CDR2 YYREEE (reference sequence). The CDR3 DNA reads TGTGCCAGCAGCTTTTCAAAGCGGGGAGAGTATGAGCAGTTCTTC. Residues: CASSFSKRGEYEQFF.

The rearrangement uses TRBV20-1 and TRBJ1-2, with D perhaps TRBD1 (5 bases). Trimming removed 5 bases at V and 7 bases at J, with 14 bases between. CDR3 length: 12 amino acids. Germline V gene sequence: CDR1 DFQATT, CDR2 SNEGSKA (reference sequence). The CDR3, as DNA: TGCAGTGCTGGACGGGGGGGGATTGGCTACACCTTC. It yields the protein CSAGRGGIGYTF.

This clonotype was observed a single time. This chain links TRBV24-1 with TRBJ2-5; D may be TRBD1 or TRBD2 (5 bases each). Trimming removed 5 bases from V and 4 bases from J, with 16 bases in between. The CDR3 length is 15 residues. Germline CDR1 and CDR2: KGHDR and SFDVKD. This CDR3 reads CATSVPGTAGETQYF. CDR3 bases: TGTGCCACCAGTGTTCCTGGGACGGCCGGAGAGACCCAGTACTTC.

The J gene is TRBJ1-2, the V gene TRBV29-1, with no clear D. This CDR3 spans 17 amino acids. Trimming cost V 4 bases and J 2 bases, with 23 bases left between them. The germline V gene encodes CDR1 SQVTM and CDR2 ANQGSEA. In DNA form, the CDR3 reads TGCAGCGTTGGTCCGAAGTCTCAGGCCCCCTTCAACTATGGCTACACCTTC. Residues: CSVGPKSQAPFNYGYTF.

This chain connects TRBV5-4 to TRBJ2-4; D unclear. This CDR3 comprises 15 residues. The germline V gene has CDR1 SGHNT and CDR2 YYREEE (reference sequence). Trimming cost V 3 bases and J 1 base, with 11 bases left between them. The CDR3 sequence: CASSSRVGAKNIQYF. For the CDR3, the DNA is TGTGCCAGCAGCTCTAGAGTCGGGGCCAAAAACATTCAGTACTTC.

The rearrangement uses TRBV20-1 and TRBJ2-7; no definite D call. V shed 6 bases and J shed 0 bases, with 9 bases lying between them. This CDR3 comprises 12 residues. CDR1 DFQATT and CDR2 SNEGSKA come from the germline V gene (reference sequence). The CDR3 DNA reads TGCAGTGCATCTAGGAGCTCCTACGAGCAGTACTTC. This gives the protein CSASRSSYEQYF.

This rearrangement joins TRBV30 to TRBJ1-1; D uncertain. The ends were cut back, 7 bases at V and 7 bases at J, with 13 bases in the middle. In germline, CDR1 is GTSNPN, CDR2 SVGIG (reference sequence). The CDR3 consists of 11 residues. The DNA for the CDR3 is TGTGCCTCGCGCGAGTTAGATGAAGCTTTCTTT. It encodes CASRELDEAFF.

This chain links TRBV6-2 or TRBV6-3 with TRBJ2-1; 7 nucleotides align to TRBD1. This CDR3 contains 15 residues. Trimming cost V 8 bases and J 4 bases; bases outside gene matches: 11. CDR1 is MNHEY and CDR2 is SVGEGT in the germline V gene. The DNA of the CDR3 is TGTGCCAGCGGGAAGGGACAGCGCGCATACAATGAGCAGTTCTTC. Protein product: CASGKGQRAYNEQFF.

The CDR3 nucleotides read TGTGCCACCAGCAGAGCCTGGGATGACGAGCAGTACTTC. Protein product: CATSRAWDDEQYF. The V and J genes are TRBV15 and TRBJ2-7, with D uncertain. The CDR3 covers 13 residues. Germline values: CDR1 LNHNV, CDR2 YYDKDF (reference sequence). The V and J ends lost 1 base and 5 bases respectively, with 9 bases between them. The variable domain in full, with the rest retrieved from reference TRBV15 and TRBJ2-7, is DAMVIQNPRYQVTQFGKPVTLSCSQTLNHNVMYWYQQKSSQAPKLLFHYYDKDFNNEADTPDNFQSRRPNTSFCFLDIRSPGLGDTAMYLCATSRAWDDEQYFGPGTRLTVT.

The chain has TRBV10-3 and TRBJ2-7; D is undetermined. This CDR3 has 15 amino acids. Trimming stripped 0 bases from V and 3 bases from J, with 12 bases between. Germline values: CDR1 ENHRY, CDR2 SYGVKD. The CDR3 region is CAISESPAVNYEQYF. The CDR3 region has the DNA TGTGCCATCAGTGAGTCGCCGGCAGTTAACTACGAGCAGTACTTC.

The rearrangement joins TRBV19 to TRBJ2-1; D may correspond to TRBD1 or TRBD2 (5 bases each). There are 15 residues in the CDR3. The V end was cut by 8 bases, the J end by 5 bases, with 19 bases between. Germline CDR1 reads LNHDA; CDR2 reads SQIVND (reference sequence). DNA for the CDR3: TGTGCCAGTGCAATGGGGCTAGCTGTAAACAATGAGCAGTTCTTC. It translates to CASAMGLAVNNEQFF.

A single count supports this clonotype. The chain employs TRBV5-4 and TRBJ2-2; 11 bases fit TRBD2. This CDR3 region has 17 residues. Germline values: CDR1 SGHNT, CDR2 YYREEE (reference sequence). Losses at the gene ends were 5 bases for V and 0 bases for J; bases not matched to a gene: 6. The CDR3 DNA follows: TGTGCCAGCAGGGGGACTAGCGGAACTGCGAACACCGGGGAGCTGTTTTTT. Translating gives CASRGTSGTANTGELFF.

V gene TRBV28 combines with J gene TRBJ2-3; TRBD2 matches 7 bases. The CDR3 consists of 14 residues. Germline trimming cut 8 bases from V and 0 bases from J; bases unmatched to any gene: 5. Germline V gene data show CDR1 as MDHEN and CDR2 as SYDVKM. The CDR3 nucleotides read TGTGCCAGCGGAACAGCGGGAAGCACAGATACGCAGTATTTT. Translating gives CASGTAGSTDTQYF.

The gene calls are TRBV4-1 and TRBJ2-5; 9 nucleotides agree with TRBD2. This CDR3 has 18 residues. CDR1 and CDR2 (germline): MGHRA, YSYEKL. J was trimmed by 5 bases and V by 2 bases; bases with no gene match: 15. CDR3 sequence reads: CASSQLGASGISGETQYF. Here the CDR3 DNA reads TGCGCCAGCAGCCAACTGGGGGCTAGCGGGATCTCTGGGGAGACCCAGTACTTC.

This chain joins TRBV20-1 and TRBJ2-5, with 7 bases fitting TRBD2. The trim removed 3 bases at V and 5 bases at J, leaving 9 bases unmatched. Germline CDR1 and CDR2: DFQATT and SNEGSKA (reference sequence). The CDR3 consists of 14 residues. CDR3: CSASVAGARETQYF. The CDR3 region has the DNA TGCAGTGCTAGTGTCGCGGGAGCGAGGGAGACCCAGTACTTC.

This chain joins TRBV2 and TRBJ1-5; D ambiguous. The CDR3 sequence is 14 residues long. Germline-derived CDR1 and CDR2 are SNHLY and FYNNEI. Trimming took 6 bases from V and 7 from J, leaving 16 bases between them. The CDR3: CASRLDPEGQPQHF. CDR3 nucleotide sequence: TGTGCCAGCAGGTTAGACCCGGAGGGACAGCCCCAGCATTTT. The variable domain in full, with the rest retrieved from reference TRBV2 and TRBJ1-5, is EPEVTQTPSHQVTQMGQEVILRCVPISNHLYFYWYRQILGQKVEFLVSFYNNEISEKSEIFDDQFSVERPDGSNFTLKIRSTKLEDSAMYFCASRLDPEGQPQHFGDGTRLSIL.

The rearrangement joins TRBV12-3 or TRBV12-4 to TRBJ2-1; a weak D match, TRBD2 (6 bases). The CDR3 runs to 14 residues. The germline V and J ends were trimmed by 6 bases and 10 bases, with 19 bases remaining between them. As DNA, the CDR3 is TGTGCCAGCAGCAAGAAACTAGCCTCCGGCGAGCAGTTCTTC. Encoded protein: CASSKKLASGEQFF.

The chain joins TRBV5-1 to TRBJ2-2, with D possibly being TRBD2 (6 bases). Germline lookup yields CDR1 SGHRS and CDR2 YFSETQ. The CDR3 totals 14 residues. V was shortened by 4 bases and J by 6 bases, with 13 bases between the two germline ends. The CDR3 sequence is CASSPAAGSGELFF. DNA for the CDR3: TGCGCCAGCAGCCCCGCGGCGGGGTCCGGGGAGCTGTTTTTT. The variable domain in full, with the rest retrieved from reference TRBV5-1 and TRBJ2-2, is KAGVTQTPRYLIKTRGQQVTLSCSPISGHRSVSWYQQTPGQGLQFLFEYFSETQRNKGNFPGRFSGRQFSNSRSEMNVSTLELGDSALYLCASSPAAGSGELFFGEGSRLTVL.

The rearrangement uses TRBV20-1 and TRBJ2-5; 10 bases fit TRBD1. CDR3 length: 16 residues. Looked up from germline, CDR1 is DFQATT and CDR2 is SNEGSKA (reference sequence). With 3 bases clipped from V and 3 bases from J, the junction kept 10 bases outside the gene matches. CDR3 bases: TGCAGTGCTAGTCTAAGCGGGACAGGGGTTAAAGAGACCCAGTACTTC. It codes for CSASLSGTGVKETQYF.

The chain couples TRBV10-3 to TRBJ2-5, with a weak D call TRBD2 (5 bases). Germline CDR1 ENHRY, CDR2 SYGVKD. The CDR3 consists of 15 residues. V lost 0 bases and J 4 bases, leaving 12 bases between the germline ends. CDR3 bases: TGTGCCATCAGTGAGTCGGCTAGCCGAGGAGAGACCCAGTACTTC. Translated: CAISESASRGETQYF.

The J gene is TRBJ1-1, the V gene TRBV5-1, with D unclear. V shed 3 bases and J shed 6 bases, with 12 bases lying between them. Per the germline V gene, CDR1 is SGHRS and CDR2 is YFSETQ. This CDR3 has 13 amino acids. CDR3 sequence: CASSSRRHPEAFF. The CDR3 DNA follows: TGCGCCAGCAGCTCCCGTAGGCATCCTGAAGCTTTCTTT.